These 24 T cell receptor beta chains came from one sample sequenced in a study of T cell changes during pregnancy in multiple sclerosis. Libraries were prepared by immunoSEQ multiplex PCR; TCRdb keeps only in-frame clonotypes and omits some of them. The sample comprises about 80,000 clones, 92% of which are singletons, and roughly 1.4% rests with the top ten. The material was peripheral blood, obtained before pregnancy. The receptors shown here come from a female donor with multiple sclerosis, enrolled in a pregnancy study.

The chain has TRBV5-4 and TRBJ1-1, with D hard to call. The CDR3 is 15 residues long. The germline V gene encodes CDR1 SGHNT and CDR2 YYREEE (reference sequence). V lost 7 bases and J 6 bases, leaving 22 bases between the germline ends. In DNA form, the CDR3 reads TGTGCCAGCTCGACCGGCCGCGGGGATGTAGCTGAAGCTTTCTTT. Amino acid sequence: CASSTGRGDVAEAFF. The full variable domain, with the rest looked up from reference TRBV5-4 and TRBJ1-1, is ETGVTQSPTHLIKTRGQQVTLRCSSQSGHNTVSWYQQALGQGPQFIFQYYREEENGRGNFPPRFSGLQFPNYSSELNVNALELDDSALYLCASSTGRGDVAEAFFGQGTRLTVV.

J is TRBJ2-1 and V is TRBV11-3; D ambiguous. V shed 2 bases and J shed 5 bases, with 7 bases lying between them. The length of the CDR3 is 13 residues. CDR1 SGHNT and CDR2 YENEEA come from the germline V gene. The CDR3 protein is CASSLYFHNEQFF. Written as DNA, the CDR3 is TGTGCCAGCAGCTTATATTTCCACAATGAGCAGTTCTTC.

CDR3 sequence (DNA): TGTGCCAGCAGCTACGGACAGGGGGCTAACCAAGAGACCCAGTACTTC. This sequence encodes CASSYGQGANQETQYF. The chain uses TRBV5-6 and TRBJ2-5; 11 bases agree with TRBD1. Germline V gene lookup returns CDR1 SGHDT and CDR2 YYEEEE. Trimming cost V 3 bases and J 0 bases; bases outside gene matches: 4. This CDR3 has 16 residues. Full variable domain (remainder filled in from reference TRBV5-6 and TRBJ2-5): DAGVTQSPTHLIKTRGQQVTLRCSPKSGHDTVSWYQQALGQGPQFIFQYYEEEERQRGNFPDRFSGHQFPNYSSELNVNALLLGDSALYLCASSYGQGANQETQYFGPGTRLLVL.

This clone was counted only a few times. The chain combines TRBV18 with TRBJ1-2; tentatively, D is TRBD1 (5 bases). The CDR3 consists of 15 residues. The V gene's germline CDR1 is KGHSH and CDR2 LQKENI. V was trimmed by 1 base and J by 6 bases, leaving 15 bases between them. The CDR3 nucleotides are TGTGCCAGCTCACCACTCGGGGGGGAGTTCGATGGCTACACCTTC. Its translation: CASSPLGGEFDGYTF.

V gene TRBV5-4 combines with J gene TRBJ1-1, with D uncertain. The CDR3 length is 13 residues. V was shortened by 1 base and J by 6 bases, with 10 bases between the two germline ends. Per the germline V gene, CDR1 is SGHNT and CDR2 is YYREEE (reference sequence). Here the CDR3 DNA reads TGTGCCAGCAGCTTGAAAGGGAGCCCTGAAGCTTTCTTT. Protein product: CASSLKGSPEAFF. The full variable domain, with the rest looked up from reference TRBV5-4 and TRBJ1-1, is ETGVTQSPTHLIKTRGQQVTLRCSSQSGHNTVSWYQQALGQGPQFIFQYYREEENGRGNFPPRFSGLQFPNYSSELNVNALELDDSALYLCASSLKGSPEAFFGQGTRLTVV.

The chain couples TRBV7-6 to TRBJ1-1; 8 bases map to TRBD1. V shed 8 bases, J shed 5 bases, and the junction held 7 bases outside the gene matches. Germline V gene lookup returns CDR1 SGHVS and CDR2 FNYEAQ. The CDR3 totals 13 residues. The CDR3: CASRQGAGTEAFF. Written as DNA, the CDR3 is TGTGCCAGCCGTCAGGGGGCAGGAACTGAAGCTTTCTTT. The variable domain in full, with the rest retrieved from reference TRBV7-6 and TRBJ1-1, is GAGVSQSPRYKVTKRGQDVALRCDPISGHVSLYWYRQALGQGPEFLTYFNYEAQQDKSGLPNDRFSAERPEGSISTLTIQRTEQRDSAMYRCASRQGAGTEAFFGQGTRLTVV.

This clone was recorded once. The chain couples TRBV5-6 to TRBJ2-5; TRBD2 aligns across 12 bases. V was pared by 4 bases and J by 4 bases, with 8 bases of the junction left unmatched. CDR1 SGHDT and CDR2 YYEEEE come from the germline V gene. This CDR3 has 16 amino acids. CDR3 amino acids: CASSLRLAGALETQYF. The CDR3 nucleotides are TGTGCCAGCAGCCTACGACTAGCGGGGGCCCTAGAGACCCAGTACTTC. Full variable domain (rest looked up from reference TRBV5-6 and TRBJ2-5): DAGVTQSPTHLIKTRGQQVTLRCSPKSGHDTVSWYQQALGQGPQFIFQYYEEEERQRGNFPDRFSGHQFPNYSSELNVNALLLGDSALYLCASSLRLAGALETQYFGPGTRLLVL.

This clone was found many times. The rearrangement links TRBV7-2 to TRBJ2-2; perhaps TRBD2 as D (6 bases). Germline CDR1 is SGHTA and CDR2 is FQGNSA. The CDR3 extends over 17 amino acids. V lost 5 bases and J lost 4, with 20 bases in between. The CDR3 DNA follows: TGTGCCAGCAGCACCCCTCGGGACTGGGTAATCACCGGGGAGCTGTTTTTT. It codes for CASSTPRDWVITGELFF. Drawing the rest from reference TRBV7-2 and TRBJ2-2, the complete variable domain is GAGVSQSPSNKVTEKGKDVELRCDPISGHTALYWYRQSLGQGLEFLIYFQGNSAPDKSGLPSDRFSAERTGGSVSTLTIQRTQQEDSAVYLCASSTPRDWVITGELFFGEGSRLTVL.

The chain has TRBV9 and TRBJ2-1, with D maybe TRBD2 (5 bases). The V and J ends lost 0 bases and 6 bases respectively, with 13 bases between them. This CDR3 is 15 amino acids long. Per germline, CDR1 SGDLS and CDR2 YYNGEE. This CDR3 is CASSVVALQSNEQFF. The CDR3 coding sequence is TGTGCCAGCAGCGTAGTAGCGCTTCAATCCAATGAGCAGTTCTTC.

The chain recombines TRBV19 with TRBJ2-1, with 12 positions matching TRBD1. CDR3 length equals 16 residues. Trimming took 3 bases from V and 4 from J; bases not matched to a gene: 4. CDR1 and CDR2 (germline): LNHDA, SQIVND (reference sequence). CDR3 bases: TGTGCCAGTAGTATGTCGGGACAGGGGGCTTACAATGAGCAGTTCTTC. It yields the protein CASSMSGQGAYNEQFF.

The chain is built from TRBV7-9 and TRBJ2-5; a possible D gene is TRBD2 (5 bases). The CDR3 extends over 14 amino acids. The V gene's germline CDR1 is SEHNR and CDR2 FQNEAQ (reference sequence). Trimming removed 1 base from V and 5 bases from J, with 11 bases in between. The CDR3 sequence: CASSLGSGGETQYF. DNA of the CDR3: TGTGCCAGCAGCTTAGGGTCGGGCGGGGAGACCCAGTACTTC.

This chain uses TRBV10-3 with TRBJ2-1; tentatively, D is TRBD2 (5 bases). Trimming cost V 2 bases and J 9 bases, with 8 bases left between them. The CDR3 has 12 residues. From germline, CDR1 is ENHRY and CDR2 SYGVKD. The CDR3 here is CAISEVGGEQFF. CDR3 coding DNA: TGTGCCATCAGTGAGGTAGGAGGTGAGCAGTTCTTC.

The V call is TRBV7-8, the J call TRBJ2-2, with a weak D call TRBD1 (5 bases). This CDR3 is built from 15 residues. The V end lost 10 bases, the J end lost 6 bases, and 21 bases lay between the germline ends. Germline values: CDR1 SGHVS, CDR2 FQNEAQ. CDR3 protein: CATRRAGLSPGELFF. For the CDR3, the DNA is TGTGCCACCCGGCGCGCAGGGCTTTCCCCCGGGGAGCTGTTTTTT.

The chain combines TRBV4-1 with TRBJ2-2; 11 nucleotides line up with TRBD1. CDR1 MGHRA and CDR2 YSYEKL come from the germline V gene. The CDR3 loop spans 18 amino acids. V shed 4 bases and J 5 bases; nucleotides not matched to a gene: 12. The CDR3 loop is CASSPGQGVLWVTGELFF. CDR3 in DNA: TGCGCCAGCAGCCCGGGACAGGGGGTTCTTTGGGTGACCGGGGAGCTGTTTTTT.

As concerns this clone: One end of the junction is discordant with germline, which a read error may explain. The chain joins TRBV7-7 to TRBJ2-1, with D maybe TRBD1 (5 bases). There are 15 residues in the CDR3. The germline V gene encodes CDR1 SSHAT and CDR2 FNYEAQ (reference sequence). The CDR3 loop reads CASSLGVGPYNEQFF. DNA of the CDR3: TGTGCTAGCAGCTTAGGGGTTGGGCCGTACAATGAGCAGTTCTTC.

This rearrangement joins TRBV18 to TRBJ1-1; TRBD1 aligns across 9 bases. Trimming cost V 0 bases and J 5 bases; bases outside gene matches: 4. In germline, CDR1 is KGHSH, CDR2 LQKENI. The CDR3 has 15 residues. The CDR3 coding sequence is TGTGCCAGCTCACCACCGGGACAGGGAAGGACTGAAGCTTTCTTT. This translates into CASSPPGQGRTEAFF.

V and J are TRBV27 and TRBJ1-2; the D is unclear. The V gene lost 3 bases and the J gene lost 4 bases, with 12 bases spanning the gap. Germline V gene sequence: CDR1 MNHEY, CDR2 SMNVEV (reference sequence). CDR3 length equals 14 residues. The CDR3 coding sequence is TGTGCCAGCAGTTTGGAGGGAAGTAGCTATGGCTACACCTTC. Protein product: CASSLEGSSYGYTF.

The genes are TRBV7-9 and TRBJ1-1; D perhaps matches TRBD1 (5 bases). Germline V gene data show CDR1 as SEHNR and CDR2 as FQNEAQ (reference sequence). The length of the CDR3 is 16 residues. V gave up 1 base and J gave up 5 bases, with 17 bases separating them. The CDR3 loop reads CASSLVGLRGKTEAFF. Here the CDR3 DNA reads TGTGCCAGCAGCTTAGTGGGTCTCCGGGGGAAAACTGAAGCTTTCTTT.

CDR3 DNA: TGTGCCAGCAGTTACTCCCAGTATAATTCACCCCTCCACTTT. This gives the protein CASSYSQYNSPLHF. The chain couples TRBV6-5 to TRBJ1-6; D unclear. The germline gives CDR1 MNHEY, CDR2 SVGAGI. V lost 0 bases and J 4 bases, leaving 4 bases between the germline ends. This CDR3 has 14 residues.

The genes are TRBV2 and TRBJ1-2; TRBD1 is a possible D gene (5 bases). The length of the CDR3 is 12 residues. Deletions cut 6 bases from V and 5 bases from J, with 10 bases between. Per the germline V gene, CDR1 is SNHLY and CDR2 is FYNNEI. The CDR3 DNA follows: TGTGCCAGCAGAGCCGGGGGTTATGGCTACACCTTC. This codes for CASRAGGYGYTF.

The rearrangement joins TRBV6-1 to TRBJ2-5; D unclear. The CDR3 is 16 residues long. Trimming cost V 0 bases and J 0 bases, with 11 bases left between them. Germline loops: CDR1 MNHNS, CDR2 SASEGT. The DNA of the CDR3 is TGTGCCAGCAGTGAAGCGGCTTTAGCCTACCAAGAGACCCAGTACTTC. Translating gives CASSEAALAYQETQYF.

This sequence joins TRBV28 and TRBJ2-3, with TRBD2 identical over 8 bases. CDR1 MDHEN and CDR2 SYDVKM come from the germline V gene. The CDR3 covers 14 residues. The trim removed 5 bases at V and 5 bases at J, leaving 6 bases unmatched. CDR3 DNA sequence: TGTGCCAGCAGTCAGACCGGGGGGGAAGATACGCAGTATTTT. Residues: CASSQTGGEDTQYF.

The chain has TRBV2 and TRBJ2-1, with TRBD2 identical over 10 bases. The V gene's germline CDR1 is SNHLY and CDR2 FYNNEI. Trimming removed 7 bases from V and 4 bases from J; junction bases left unmatched: 4. CDR3 length: 14 amino acids. The CDR3 DNA sequence: TGTGCCAGCAAAAGGACTAGCGGATACAATGAGCAGTTCTTC. Its translation is CASKRTSGYNEQFF.

The count of this clone is one. The chain joins TRBV10-3 to TRBJ2-2; TRBD2 matches 12 bases. V gave up 11 bases and J gave up 1 base; unmatched junction bases: 17. CDR1 ENHRY and CDR2 SYGVKD come from the germline V gene. The CDR3 has 19 amino acids. The CDR3 reads CASGHGLAGTWKNTGELFF. CDR3 nucleotide sequence: TGTGCCTCGGGGCATGGACTAGCGGGGACGTGGAAGAACACCGGGGAGCTGTTTTTT.